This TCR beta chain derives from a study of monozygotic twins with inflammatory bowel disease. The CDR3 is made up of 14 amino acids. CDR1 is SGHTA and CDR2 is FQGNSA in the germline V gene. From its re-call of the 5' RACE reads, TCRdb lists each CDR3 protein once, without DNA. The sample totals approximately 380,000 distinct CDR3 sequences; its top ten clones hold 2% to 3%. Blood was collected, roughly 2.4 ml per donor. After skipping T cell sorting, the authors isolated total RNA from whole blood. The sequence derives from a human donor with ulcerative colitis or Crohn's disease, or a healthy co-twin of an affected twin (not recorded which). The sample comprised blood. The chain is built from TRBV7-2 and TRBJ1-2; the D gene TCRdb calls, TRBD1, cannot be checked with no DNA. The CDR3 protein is CASITGAGYDGYTF.